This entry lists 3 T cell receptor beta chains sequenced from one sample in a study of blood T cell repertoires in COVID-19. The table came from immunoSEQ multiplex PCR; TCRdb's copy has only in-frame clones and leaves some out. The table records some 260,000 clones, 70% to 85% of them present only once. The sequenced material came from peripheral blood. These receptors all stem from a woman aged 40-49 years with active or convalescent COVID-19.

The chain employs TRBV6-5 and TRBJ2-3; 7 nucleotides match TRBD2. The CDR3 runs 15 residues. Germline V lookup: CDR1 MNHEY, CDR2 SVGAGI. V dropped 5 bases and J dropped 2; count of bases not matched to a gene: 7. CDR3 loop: CASSPQRGLTDTQYF. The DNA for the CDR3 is TGTGCCAGCAGTCCTCAGCGGGGTCTCACAGATACGCAGTATTTT.

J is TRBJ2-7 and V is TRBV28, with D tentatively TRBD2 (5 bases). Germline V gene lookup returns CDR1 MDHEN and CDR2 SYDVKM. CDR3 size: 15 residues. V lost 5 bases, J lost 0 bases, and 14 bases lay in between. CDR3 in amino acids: CASSRTGILSYEQYV. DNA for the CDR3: TGTGCCAGCAGTCGGACTGGTATCCTCTCCTACGAGCAGTACGTC.

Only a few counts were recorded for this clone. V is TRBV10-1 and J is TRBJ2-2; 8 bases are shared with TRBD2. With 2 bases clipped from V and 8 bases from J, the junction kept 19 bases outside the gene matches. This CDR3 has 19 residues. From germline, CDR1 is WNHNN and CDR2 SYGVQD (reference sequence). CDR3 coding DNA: TGCGCCAGCAGTGAGAAGAGAGGGAGCGGGGGCCGCCTAGGTGGGGAGCTGTTTTTT. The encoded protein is CASSEKRGSGGRLGGELFF.